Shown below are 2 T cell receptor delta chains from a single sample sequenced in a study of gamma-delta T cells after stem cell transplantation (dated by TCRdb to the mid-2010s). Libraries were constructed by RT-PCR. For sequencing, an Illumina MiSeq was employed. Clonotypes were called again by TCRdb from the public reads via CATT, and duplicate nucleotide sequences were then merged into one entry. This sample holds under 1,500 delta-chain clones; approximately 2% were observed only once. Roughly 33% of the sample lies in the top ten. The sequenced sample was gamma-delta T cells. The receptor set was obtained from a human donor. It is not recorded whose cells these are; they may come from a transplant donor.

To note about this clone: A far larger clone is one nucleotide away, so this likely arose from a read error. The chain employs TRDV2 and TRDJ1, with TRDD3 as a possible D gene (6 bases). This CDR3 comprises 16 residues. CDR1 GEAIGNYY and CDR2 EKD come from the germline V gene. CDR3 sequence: CACDGPLGKNTDKPIF. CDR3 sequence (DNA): TGTGCCTGTGACGGCCCACTGGGAAAAAACACCGATAAACCCATCTTT.

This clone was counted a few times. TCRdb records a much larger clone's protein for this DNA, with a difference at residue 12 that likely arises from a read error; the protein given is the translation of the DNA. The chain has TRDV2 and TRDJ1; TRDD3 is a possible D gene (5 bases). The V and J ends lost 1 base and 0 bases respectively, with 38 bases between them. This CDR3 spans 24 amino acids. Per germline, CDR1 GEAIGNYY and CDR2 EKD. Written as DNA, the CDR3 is TGTGCCTGTGACACGGTATTGGGACGCGATCCTTATGAACTGGTCTCGACGTACACCGATAAACTCATCTTT. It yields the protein CACDTVLGRDPYELVSTYTDKLIF.